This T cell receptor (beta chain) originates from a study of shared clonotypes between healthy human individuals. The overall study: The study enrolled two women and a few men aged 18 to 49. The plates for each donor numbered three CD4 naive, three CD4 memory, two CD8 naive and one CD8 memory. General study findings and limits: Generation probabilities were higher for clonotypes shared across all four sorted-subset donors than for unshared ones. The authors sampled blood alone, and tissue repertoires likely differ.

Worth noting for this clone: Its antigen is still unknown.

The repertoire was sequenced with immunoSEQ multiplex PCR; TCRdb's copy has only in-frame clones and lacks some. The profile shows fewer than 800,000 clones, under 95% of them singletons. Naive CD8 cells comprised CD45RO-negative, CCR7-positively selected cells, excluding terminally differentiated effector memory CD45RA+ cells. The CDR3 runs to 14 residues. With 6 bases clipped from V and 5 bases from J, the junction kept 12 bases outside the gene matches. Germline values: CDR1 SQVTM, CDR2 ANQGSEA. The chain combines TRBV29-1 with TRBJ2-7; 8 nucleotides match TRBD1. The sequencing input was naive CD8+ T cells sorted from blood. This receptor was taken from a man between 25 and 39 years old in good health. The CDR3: CSVKSGQENDEQYF. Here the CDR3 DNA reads TGCAGCGTGAAGTCGGGACAGGAGAATGACGAGCAGTACTTC.